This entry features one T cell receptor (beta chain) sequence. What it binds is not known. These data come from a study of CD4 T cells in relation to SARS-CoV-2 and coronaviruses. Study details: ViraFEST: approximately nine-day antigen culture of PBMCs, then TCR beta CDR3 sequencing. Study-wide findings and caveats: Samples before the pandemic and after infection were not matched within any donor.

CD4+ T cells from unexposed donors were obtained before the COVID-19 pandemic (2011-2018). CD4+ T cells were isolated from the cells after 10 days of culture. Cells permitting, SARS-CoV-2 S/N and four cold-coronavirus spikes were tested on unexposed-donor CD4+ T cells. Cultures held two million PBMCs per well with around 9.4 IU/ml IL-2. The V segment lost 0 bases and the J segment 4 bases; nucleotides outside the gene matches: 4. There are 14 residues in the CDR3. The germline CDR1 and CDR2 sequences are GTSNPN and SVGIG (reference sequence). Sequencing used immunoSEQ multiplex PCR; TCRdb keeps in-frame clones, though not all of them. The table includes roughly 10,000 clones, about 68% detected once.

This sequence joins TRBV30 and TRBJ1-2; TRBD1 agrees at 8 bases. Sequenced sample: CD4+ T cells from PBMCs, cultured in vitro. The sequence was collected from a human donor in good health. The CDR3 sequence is CAWSVRGQGYGYTF. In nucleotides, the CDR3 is TGTGCCTGGAGTGTACGAGGACAGGGCTATGGCTACACCTTC.